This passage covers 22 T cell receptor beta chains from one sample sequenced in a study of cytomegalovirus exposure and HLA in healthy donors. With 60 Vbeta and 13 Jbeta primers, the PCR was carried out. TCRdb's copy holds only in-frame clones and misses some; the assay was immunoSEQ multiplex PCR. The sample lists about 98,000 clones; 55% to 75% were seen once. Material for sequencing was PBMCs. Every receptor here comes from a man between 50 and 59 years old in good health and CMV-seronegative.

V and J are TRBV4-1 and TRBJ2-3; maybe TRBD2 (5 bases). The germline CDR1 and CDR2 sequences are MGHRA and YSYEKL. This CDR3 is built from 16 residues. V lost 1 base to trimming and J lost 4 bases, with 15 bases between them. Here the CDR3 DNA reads TGCGCCAGCAGCCAAGGGTCTGGAACTAGGGCAGATACGCAGTATTTT. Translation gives CASSQGSGTRADTQYF.

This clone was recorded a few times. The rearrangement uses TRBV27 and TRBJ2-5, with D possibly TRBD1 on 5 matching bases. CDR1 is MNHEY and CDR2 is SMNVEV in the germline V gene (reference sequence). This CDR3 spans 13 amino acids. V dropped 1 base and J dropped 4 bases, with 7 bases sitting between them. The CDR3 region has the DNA TGTGCCAGCAGTTTATTTACAGGAGAGACCCAGTACTTC. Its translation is CASSLFTGETQYF.

The CDR3 nucleotides are TGTGCCAGCAGTTGGACGGCCCGGGAGGCCCAGTACTTC. This gives the protein CASSWTAREAQYF. The J gene is TRBJ2-5, the V gene TRBV11-2, with 7 bases that match TRBD2. CDR1 SGHAT and CDR2 FQNNGV come from the germline V gene. The CDR3 runs to 13 residues. J was trimmed by 9 bases and V by 6 bases; bases with no gene match: 10.

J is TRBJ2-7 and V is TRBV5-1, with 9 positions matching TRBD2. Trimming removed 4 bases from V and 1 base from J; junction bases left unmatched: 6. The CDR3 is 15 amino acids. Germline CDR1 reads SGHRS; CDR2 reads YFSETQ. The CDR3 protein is CASSPGLADSYEQYF. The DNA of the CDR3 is TGCGCCAGCAGCCCGGGACTAGCCGATTCCTACGAGCAGTACTTC. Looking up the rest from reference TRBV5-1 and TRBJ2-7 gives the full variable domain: KAGVTQTPRYLIKTRGQQVTLSCSPISGHRSVSWYQQTPGQGLQFLFEYFSETQRNKGNFPGRFSGRQFSNSRSEMNVSTLELGDSALYLCASSPGLADSYEQYFGPGTRLTVT.

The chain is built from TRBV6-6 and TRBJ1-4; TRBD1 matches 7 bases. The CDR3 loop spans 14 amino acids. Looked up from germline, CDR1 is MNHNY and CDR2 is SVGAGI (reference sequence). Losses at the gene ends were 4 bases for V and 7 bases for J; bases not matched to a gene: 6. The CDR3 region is CASSSGQYSEKLFF. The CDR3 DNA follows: TGTGCCAGCAGTTCGGGACAGTACTCTGAAAAACTGTTTTTT.

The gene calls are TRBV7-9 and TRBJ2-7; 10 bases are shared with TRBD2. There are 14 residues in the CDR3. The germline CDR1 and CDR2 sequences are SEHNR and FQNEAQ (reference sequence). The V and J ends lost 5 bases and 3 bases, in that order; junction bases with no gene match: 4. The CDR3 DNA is TGTGCCAGCAGCGTAAGCGGGAGGGTCTACGAGCAGTACTTC. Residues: CASSVSGRVYEQYF.

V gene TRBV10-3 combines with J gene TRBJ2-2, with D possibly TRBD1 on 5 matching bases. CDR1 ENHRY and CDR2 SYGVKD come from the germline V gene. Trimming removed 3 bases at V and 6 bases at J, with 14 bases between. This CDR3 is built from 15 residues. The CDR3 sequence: CAISDQGPIPGELFF. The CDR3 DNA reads TGTGCCATCAGTGACCAGGGCCCAATCCCCGGGGAGCTGTTTTTT.

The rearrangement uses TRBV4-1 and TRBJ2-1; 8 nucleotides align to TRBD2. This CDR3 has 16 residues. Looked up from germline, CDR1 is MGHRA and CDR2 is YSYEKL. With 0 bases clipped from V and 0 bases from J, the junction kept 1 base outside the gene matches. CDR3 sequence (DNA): TGCGCCAGCAGCCAAGATCGGGGGGGCTCCTACAATGAGCAGTTCTTC. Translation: CASSQDRGGSYNEQFF.

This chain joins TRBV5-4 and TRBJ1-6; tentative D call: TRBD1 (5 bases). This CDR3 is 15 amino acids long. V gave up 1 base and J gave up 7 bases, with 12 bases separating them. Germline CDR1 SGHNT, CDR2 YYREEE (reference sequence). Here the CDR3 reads CASSLSGGGNSPLHF. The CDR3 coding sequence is TGTGCCAGCAGCTTGTCTGGTGGGGGGAATTCACCCCTCCACTTT.

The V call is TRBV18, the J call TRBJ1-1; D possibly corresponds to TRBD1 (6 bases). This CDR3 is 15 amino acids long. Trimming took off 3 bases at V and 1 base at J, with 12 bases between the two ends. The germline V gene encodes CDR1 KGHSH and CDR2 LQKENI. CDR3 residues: CASSPRTVQNTEAFF. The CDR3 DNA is TGTGCCAGCTCACCTAGGACAGTCCAGAACACTGAAGCTTTCTTT.

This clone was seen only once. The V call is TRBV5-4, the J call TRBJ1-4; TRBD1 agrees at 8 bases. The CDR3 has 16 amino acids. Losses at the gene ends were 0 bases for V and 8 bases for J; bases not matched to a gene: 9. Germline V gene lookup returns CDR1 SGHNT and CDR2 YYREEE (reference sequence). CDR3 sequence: CASSLASRTGQEKLFF. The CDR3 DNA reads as TGTGCCAGCAGCTTGGCCAGCAGGACAGGGCAAGAAAAACTGTTTTTT.

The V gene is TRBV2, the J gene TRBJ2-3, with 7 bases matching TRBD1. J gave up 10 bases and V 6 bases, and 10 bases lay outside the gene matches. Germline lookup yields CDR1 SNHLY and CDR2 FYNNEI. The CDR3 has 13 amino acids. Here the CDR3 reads CASRRDRGMAQYF. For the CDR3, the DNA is TGTGCCAGCAGACGGGACAGAGGGATGGCGCAGTATTTT.

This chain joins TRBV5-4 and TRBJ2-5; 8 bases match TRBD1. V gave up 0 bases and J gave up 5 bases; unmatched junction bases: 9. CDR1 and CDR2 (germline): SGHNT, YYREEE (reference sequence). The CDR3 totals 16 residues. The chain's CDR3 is CASSLGRAGGAETQYF. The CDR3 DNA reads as TGTGCCAGCAGCTTGGGGCGTGCAGGGGGCGCGGAGACCCAGTACTTC.

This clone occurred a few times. CDR3 in amino acids: CASRMTSGGLDTQYF. As DNA, the CDR3 is TGCGCCAGCAGAATGACTAGCGGGGGGCTAGATACGCAGTATTTT. The chain carries TRBV4-3 and TRBJ2-3; TRBD2 matches 13 bases. The germline CDR1 and CDR2 sequences are LGHNA and YSLEER. Trimming removed 6 bases from V and 5 bases from J; junction bases left unmatched: 5. The CDR3 runs to 15 residues.

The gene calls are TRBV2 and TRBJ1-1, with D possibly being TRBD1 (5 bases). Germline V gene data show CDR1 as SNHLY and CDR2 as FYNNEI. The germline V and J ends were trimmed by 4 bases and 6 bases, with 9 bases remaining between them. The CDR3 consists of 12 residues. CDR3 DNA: TGTGCCAGCAGTGCGCAGGGCCCTGAAGCTTTCTTT. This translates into CASSAQGPEAFF.

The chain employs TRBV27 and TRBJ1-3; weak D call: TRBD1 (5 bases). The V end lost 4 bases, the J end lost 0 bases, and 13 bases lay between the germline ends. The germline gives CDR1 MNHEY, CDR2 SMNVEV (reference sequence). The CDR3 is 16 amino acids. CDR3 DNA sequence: TGTGCCAGCAGTTCGTTACAGGAGTTCTCTGGAAACACCATATATTTT. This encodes CASSSLQEFSGNTIYF.

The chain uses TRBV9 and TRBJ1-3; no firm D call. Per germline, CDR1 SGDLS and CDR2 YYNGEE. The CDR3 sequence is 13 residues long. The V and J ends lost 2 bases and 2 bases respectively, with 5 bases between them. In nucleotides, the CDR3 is TGTGCCAGCAGCGTCGGTCCTGGAAACACCATATATTTT. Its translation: CASSVGPGNTIYF.

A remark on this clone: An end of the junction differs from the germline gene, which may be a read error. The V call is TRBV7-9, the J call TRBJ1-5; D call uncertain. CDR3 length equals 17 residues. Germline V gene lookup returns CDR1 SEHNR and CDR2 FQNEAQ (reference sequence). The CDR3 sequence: CSSSLGAGVEGNQPQHF. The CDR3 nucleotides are TGTTCCAGCAGCTTAGGCGCGGGTGTTGAAGGCAATCAGCCCCAGCATTTT.

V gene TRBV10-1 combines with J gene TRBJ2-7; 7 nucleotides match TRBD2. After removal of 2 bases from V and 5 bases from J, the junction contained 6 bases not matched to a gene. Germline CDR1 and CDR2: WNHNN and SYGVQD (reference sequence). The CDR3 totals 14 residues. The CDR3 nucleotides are TGCGCCAGCAGTGAGGGGAGGGCCCTCGACGAGCAGTACTTC. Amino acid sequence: CASSEGRALDEQYF.

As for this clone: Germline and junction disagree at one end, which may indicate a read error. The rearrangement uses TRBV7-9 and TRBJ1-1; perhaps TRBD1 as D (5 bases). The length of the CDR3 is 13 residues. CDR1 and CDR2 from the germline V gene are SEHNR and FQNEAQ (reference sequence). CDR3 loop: CSSSLGGGAGAFF. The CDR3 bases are TGTTCCAGCAGCTTAGGAGGAGGGGCCGGAGCTTTCTTT.

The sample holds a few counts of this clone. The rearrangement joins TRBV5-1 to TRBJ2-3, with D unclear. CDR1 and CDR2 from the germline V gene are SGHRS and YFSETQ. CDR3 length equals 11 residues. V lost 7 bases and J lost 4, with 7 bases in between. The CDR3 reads CASRSADTQYF. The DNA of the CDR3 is TGCGCCAGCCGAAGCGCAGATACGCAGTATTTT.

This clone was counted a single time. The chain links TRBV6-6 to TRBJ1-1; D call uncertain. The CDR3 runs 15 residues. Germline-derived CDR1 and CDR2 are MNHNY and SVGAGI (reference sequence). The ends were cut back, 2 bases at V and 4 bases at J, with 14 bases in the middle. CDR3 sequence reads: CASSYEAVKTTEAFF. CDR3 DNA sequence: TGTGCCAGCAGTTACGAGGCAGTGAAAACCACTGAAGCTTTCTTT.